The 20 T cell receptor beta chains reported below all come from one sample, sequenced in a study of immune cell composition in non-small cell lung cancer. Assay: immunoSEQ multiplex PCR; the TCRdb copy retains only in-frame clones and omits some. The sample lists 13,000 to 15,000 clones; roughly two thirds were seen once. The specimen sequenced was lung tumor tissue. The receptors here all came from a human donor with non-small cell lung cancer.

The chain links TRBV9 to TRBJ2-1, with D maybe TRBD1 (6 bases). V was pared by 2 bases and J by 9 bases, with 21 bases between. Germline loops: CDR1 SGDLS, CDR2 YYNGEE. This CDR3 is 16 amino acids long. CDR3 region: CASSVLGAGAALEQFF. The CDR3 bases are TGTGCCAGCAGCGTTCTTGGAGCAGGGGCCGCCCTTGAGCAGTTCTTC.

The chain employs TRBV2 and TRBJ1-1; D gene ambiguous. The V gene lost 0 bases and the J gene lost 1 base, with 9 bases spanning the gap. Germline V gene data show CDR1 as SNHLY and CDR2 as FYNNEI. The CDR3 totals 15 residues. CDR3 sequence (DNA): TGTGCCAGCAGTGAAGCGGCAGTACCGAACACTGAAGCTTTCTTT. Translation: CASSEAAVPNTEAFF.

Only a few counts were recorded for this clone. CDR3 coding DNA: TGTGCCAGCAGTTACTCTAGGGAGGGTAATGAAAAACTGTTTTTT. Translated, it gives CASSYSREGNEKLFF. The chain links TRBV6-5 to TRBJ1-4; D ambiguous. Germline V gene lookup returns CDR1 MNHEY and CDR2 SVGAGI. Trimming removed 0 bases from V and 4 bases from J, with 9 bases in between. This CDR3 spans 15 amino acids.

CDR3 in DNA: TGTGCCAGCAGCTACGCTGGGAGGACCGAGCAGTACTTC. Protein: CASSYAGRTEQYF. V and J are TRBV5-4 and TRBJ2-7; maybe TRBD2 (6 bases). The CDR3 totals 13 residues. The ends were cut back, 3 bases at V and 6 bases at J, with 13 bases in the middle. Germline CDR1 reads SGHNT; CDR2 reads YYREEE (reference sequence).

This sequence joins TRBV7-9 and TRBJ1-1, with a possible D match to TRBD1 (5 bases). Germline-derived CDR1 and CDR2 are SEHNR and FQNEAQ (reference sequence). The ends were cut back, 3 bases at V and 0 bases at J, with 11 bases in the middle. CDR3 length: 15 amino acids. Here the CDR3 DNA reads TGTGCCAGCAGCTTCGGCAGGGACTTGAACACTGAAGCTTTCTTT. Its translation is CASSFGRDLNTEAFF.

The chain employs TRBV6-1 and TRBJ1-4, with D possibly being TRBD1 (6 bases). V was pared by 6 bases and J by 8 bases, with 19 bases between. The length of the CDR3 is 15 residues. Germline V gene data show CDR1 as MNHNS and CDR2 as SASEGT. CDR3: CASRAIQGIREKLFF. CDR3 sequence (DNA): TGTGCCAGCAGAGCTATCCAGGGGATAAGGGAAAAACTGTTTTTT.

The gene calls are TRBV5-1 and TRBJ2-1, with TRBD2 identical over 9 bases. CDR1 and CDR2 from the germline V gene are SGHRS and YFSETQ. V lost 3 bases and J lost 2; bases outside the gene matches: 6. This CDR3 region has 16 residues. CDR3 coding DNA: TGCGCCAGCAGCTACTCAAGCGGGGGGCCCTACAATGAGCAGTTCTTC. Translating it yields CASSYSSGGPYNEQFF.

The chain has TRBV5-6 and TRBJ1-6; no definite D call. CDR1 SGHDT and CDR2 YYEEEE come from the germline V gene. The CDR3 consists of 16 residues. The V gene lost 4 bases and the J gene lost 7 bases, with 18 bases spanning the gap. The chain's CDR3 is CASSPRSDNPNSPLHF. DNA for the CDR3: TGTGCCAGCAGCCCGCGGTCCGATAACCCCAATTCACCCCTCCACTTT.

The J gene is TRBJ2-7, the V gene TRBV2; D might be TRBD2 (6 bases). The CDR3 is 13 residues long. Trimming took 8 bases from V and 0 from J, leaving 11 bases between them. Germline loops: CDR1 SNHLY, CDR2 FYNNEI. The CDR3 loop reads CASGAGTSYEQYF. The DNA of the CDR3 is TGTGCCAGCGGGGCGGGGACCTCCTACGAGCAGTACTTC.

The V gene is TRBV7-6, the J gene TRBJ2-7, with TRBD2 identical over 7 bases. The CDR3 is 17 residues long. V was pared by 1 base and J by 0 bases, with 9 bases of the junction left unmatched. Germline assignment: CDR1 SGHVS and CDR2 FNYEAQ. This CDR3 is CASSLGFPGEGSYEQYF. The CDR3 DNA is TGTGCCAGCAGCTTAGGGTTCCCGGGGGAGGGCTCCTACGAGCAGTACTTC.

The V and J genes are TRBV29-1 and TRBJ2-5, with 7 bases aligning to TRBD2. The CDR3 covers 12 residues. Germline assignment: CDR1 SQVTM and CDR2 ANQGSEA. V lost 3 bases to trimming and J lost 5 bases; unmatched junction nucleotides: 3. The CDR3 nucleotides are TGCAGCGTTGATCCAGCGGGGGAGACCCAGTACTTC. Translating it yields CSVDPAGETQYF.

This clone has just one count. The V gene is TRBV18, the J gene TRBJ2-3; D not certain. The CDR3 is 15 amino acids. Looked up from germline, CDR1 is KGHSH and CDR2 is LQKENI. V was trimmed by 6 bases and J by 1 base, leaving 14 bases between them. The CDR3 sequence is CASSRPHQGTDTQYF. In DNA form, the CDR3 reads TGTGCCAGCTCCCGACCACATCAGGGCACAGATACGCAGTATTTT.

V usage is TRBV19 and J usage is TRBJ1-5; TRBD1 matches at 7 bases. The germline V gene has CDR1 LNHDA and CDR2 SQIVND (reference sequence). The CDR3 sequence is 14 residues long. V shed 7 bases and J 6 bases; nucleotides not matched to a gene: 9. The CDR3 here is CASTHRGRGQPQHF. The CDR3 coding sequence is TGTGCCAGTACCCACAGGGGAAGGGGTCAGCCCCAGCATTTT.

The chain couples TRBV2 to TRBJ1-2; D gene unclear. Germline CDR1 SNHLY, CDR2 FYNNEI. This CDR3 has 13 amino acids. V lost 7 bases to trimming and J lost 4 bases, with 13 bases between them. Here the CDR3 reads CASTPRGIYGYTF. CDR3 sequence (DNA): TGTGCCAGCACCCCCCGAGGGATCTATGGCTACACCTTC. The variable domain in full, with the rest retrieved from reference TRBV2 and TRBJ1-2, is EPEVTQTPSHQVTQMGQEVILRCVPISNHLYFYWYRQILGQKVEFLVSFYNNEISEKSEIFDDQFSVERPDGSNFTLKIRSTKLEDSAMYFCASTPRGIYGYTFGSGTRLTVV.

This clone was counted a few times. The chain uses TRBV19 and TRBJ1-5; weak D call: TRBD1 (5 bases). Trimming shortened V by 5 bases and J by 2 bases, and 13 bases separated the two germline ends. The CDR3 runs 15 residues. Germline V gives CDR1 LNHDA, CDR2 SQIVND (reference sequence). DNA for the CDR3: TGTGCCAGTAGTGTTACAGGAAAAGGCAATCAGCCCCAGCATTTT. It is translated as CASSVTGKGNQPQHF.

This chain joins TRBV5-1 and TRBJ1-1; D gene ambiguous. The CDR3 has 12 residues. Trimming took off 2 bases at V and 5 bases at J, with 7 bases between the two ends. Looked up from germline, CDR1 is SGHRS and CDR2 is YFSETQ. The CDR3 nucleotides are TGCGCCAGCAGCTTAGAGGGAACTGAAGCTTTCTTT. Protein product: CASSLEGTEAFF.

The rearrangement links TRBV19 to TRBJ2-2; 11 bases agree with TRBD1. The V and J ends lost 3 bases and 3 bases, in that order; junction bases with no gene match: 3. The germline CDR1 and CDR2 sequences are LNHDA and SQIVND (reference sequence). CDR3 length: 16 amino acids. The CDR3: CASSIGTGGYTGELFF. The CDR3 DNA is TGTGCCAGTAGTATTGGGACAGGGGGATACACCGGGGAGCTGTTTTTT.

The chain is built from TRBV15 and TRBJ1-4, with 8 bases aligning to TRBD1. The J segment lost 8 bases and the V segment lost 2 bases, leaving 4 bases of the junction unmatched. Germline CDR1 is LNHNV and CDR2 is YYDKDF (reference sequence). The CDR3 is 14 amino acids. The DNA for the CDR3 is TGTGCCACCAGCAGATCGACAGGGGTCGAAAAACTGTTTTTT. Residues: CATSRSTGVEKLFF.

The CDR3 loop is CASSPFSGGQAGNTIYF. The CDR3 nucleotides read TGTGCCAGCTCACCGTTCTCAGGGGGCCAGGCTGGAAACACCATATATTTT. V is TRBV18 and J is TRBJ1-3; 8 nucleotides match TRBD1. CDR1 and CDR2 (germline): KGHSH, LQKENI. The CDR3 loop spans 17 amino acids. V lost 3 bases, J lost 2 bases, and 9 bases stayed unmatched.

This chain links TRBV5-1 with TRBJ2-1; 14 nucleotides agree with TRBD2. The CDR3 loop spans 15 amino acids. J was trimmed by 7 bases and V by 4 bases; bases with no gene match: 4. Germline CDR1 is SGHRS and CDR2 is YFSETQ. CDR3 sequence reads: CASSPGTSGGNEQFF. The CDR3 DNA sequence: TGCGCCAGCAGCCCGGGGACTAGCGGGGGAAATGAGCAGTTCTTC.